These 10 T cell receptor beta chains came from one sample sequenced in a study of blood T cell repertoires in COVID-19. Using immunoSEQ multiplex PCR, the repertoire was profiled, and TCRdb retains in-frame clones only, with some absent. The data hold about 200,000 clones, with around 81% observed a single time. What was sequenced was PBMCs or T cells enriched from blood (not recorded which). Every receptor here comes from a man in his forties who had recovered from COVID-19.

The V call is TRBV9, the J call TRBJ2-6; TRBD2 agrees at 7 bases. The CDR3 runs to 16 residues. The junction had 5 bases not matched to a gene; V was cut back by 3 bases and J by 2 bases. Germline values: CDR1 SGDLS, CDR2 YYNGEE. The CDR3 DNA follows: TGTGCCAGCAGCGCTGGGGGGGGACCTGGGGCCAACGTCCTGACTTTC. Residues: CASSAGGGPGANVLTF.

The chain employs TRBV3-1 (or the pseudogene TRBV3-2) and TRBJ2-2; maybe TRBD1 (6 bases). CDR3 length: 15 residues. Trimming took 6 bases from V and 1 from J, leaving 12 bases between them. Germline V gene data show CDR1 as LGHDT and CDR2 as YNNKEL (reference sequence). CDR3 sequence (DNA): TGTGCCAGCAGTCCCTACAGGGAGAACACCGGGGAGCTGTTTTTT. Translated, it gives CASSPYRENTGELFF.

This rearrangement joins TRBV5-1 to TRBJ1-4; D might be TRBD1 (6 bases). Germline CDR1 and CDR2: SGHRS and YFSETQ. The CDR3 runs to 16 residues. V was shortened by 4 bases and J by 7 bases, with 20 bases between the two germline ends. The DNA for the CDR3 is TGCGCCAGCAGCCTTCGCAGCGGGGGGCCGCGTGAAAAACTGTTTTTT. It specifies CASSLRSGGPREKLFF.

V gene TRBV3-1 (or the pseudogene TRBV3-2) combines with J gene TRBJ2-3; D is uncertain. The germline CDR1 and CDR2 sequences are LGHDT and YNNKEL (reference sequence). V gave up 6 bases and J gave up 2 bases, with 3 bases separating them. The CDR3 is 11 residues long. The CDR3 sequence is CASSLTDTQYF. CDR3 sequence (DNA): TGTGCCAGCAGTCTCACAGATACGCAGTATTTT.

The chain joins TRBV5-1 to TRBJ2-3; TRBD1 matches 7 bases. Germline loops: CDR1 SGHRS, CDR2 YFSETQ. CDR3 size: 15 residues. Trimming removed 4 bases from V and 4 bases from J; junction bases left unmatched: 9. The CDR3 nucleotides read TGCGCCAGCAGCCCGGGACAGCTCAGAGCAGATACGCAGTATTTT. Protein sequence: CASSPGQLRADTQYF.

In this sample, this clone turned up once. V gene TRBV6-2 or TRBV6-3 combines with J gene TRBJ2-1; no clear D gene. The CDR3 runs 15 residues. CDR1 and CDR2 from the germline V gene are MNHEY and SVGEGT. Trimming took off 2 bases at V and 0 bases at J, with 8 bases between the two ends. The CDR3 bases are TGTGCCAGCAGTTACGCCGCGAGCTCCTACAATGAGCAGTTCTTC. It codes for CASSYAASSYNEQFF.

The rearrangement links TRBV27 to TRBJ2-2; D is possibly TRBD1 (6 bases). The CDR3 is 15 amino acids. Germline CDR1 and CDR2: MNHEY and SMNVEV (reference sequence). V was trimmed by 7 bases and J by 4 bases, leaving 16 bases between them. CDR3 sequence reads: CASNDWGPGTGELFF. CDR3 bases: TGTGCCAGCAACGATTGGGGGCCGGGCACCGGGGAGCTGTTTTTT.

This clone turned up a few times. Within the sample, other DNA sequences also encode this same CDR3. The rearrangement uses TRBV28 and TRBJ1-1; D ambiguous. The CDR3 is 12 amino acids. CDR1 is MDHEN, CDR2 SYDVKM, per germline. Between the trimmed V and J ends, which lost 3 bases and 0 bases, there was a span of 2 bases. This CDR3 reads CASSFMNTEAFF. The CDR3 DNA reads TGTGCCAGCAGTTTTATGAACACTGAAGCTTTCTTT.

Only one count was recorded for this clone. The chain recombines TRBV6-1 with TRBJ1-6; D may be TRBD1 (5 bases). Germline V gene sequence: CDR1 MNHNS, CDR2 SASEGT. There are 15 residues in the CDR3. The ends were cut back, 1 base at V and 9 bases at J, with 13 bases in the middle. CDR3 protein: CASSEGSYGGSPLHF. In DNA form, the CDR3 reads TGTGCCAGCAGTGAAGGGTCTTACGGGGGTTCACCCCTCCACTTT.

V gene TRBV4-1 combines with J gene TRBJ1-3; 7 bases match TRBD1. The CDR3 sequence is 16 residues long. Germline CDR1 MGHRA, CDR2 YSYEKL. Trimming removed 3 bases from V and 2 bases from J; junction bases left unmatched: 7. The CDR3 spells CASSHPTGDPGNTIYF. CDR3 nucleotide sequence: TGCGCCAGCAGCCACCCCACAGGGGACCCTGGAAACACCATATATTTT.